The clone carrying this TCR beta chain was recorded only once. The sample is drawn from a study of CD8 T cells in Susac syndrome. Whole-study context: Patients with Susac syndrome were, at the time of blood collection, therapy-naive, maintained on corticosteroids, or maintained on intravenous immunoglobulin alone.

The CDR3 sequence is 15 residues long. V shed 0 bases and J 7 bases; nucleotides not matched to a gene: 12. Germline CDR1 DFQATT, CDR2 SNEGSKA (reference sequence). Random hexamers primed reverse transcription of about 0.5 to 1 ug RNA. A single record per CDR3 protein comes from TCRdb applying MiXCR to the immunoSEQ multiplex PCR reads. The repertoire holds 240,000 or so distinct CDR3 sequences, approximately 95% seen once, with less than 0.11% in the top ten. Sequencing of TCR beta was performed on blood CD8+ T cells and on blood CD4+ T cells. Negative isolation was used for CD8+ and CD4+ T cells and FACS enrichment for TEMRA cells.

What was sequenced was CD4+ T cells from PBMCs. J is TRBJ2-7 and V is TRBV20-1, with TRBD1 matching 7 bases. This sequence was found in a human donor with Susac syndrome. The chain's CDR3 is CSARDADRRHREQYF. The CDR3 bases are TGCAGTGCTAGAGATGCGGACAGGAGGCATCGTGAGCAGTACTTC.